Listed here are 16 T cell receptor beta chains from one sample, sequenced in a study of CD8 T cells in ankylosing spondylitis. Using its own MiXCR run on the 5' RACE reads, TCRdb lists one record per CDR3 protein. This table has about 440,000 distinct CDR3 sequences, over 15% appearing once. Overall study results and limits: Blood from ankylosing spondylitis patients appeared to carry a characteristic roughly 8-variant TCR beta motif.

For these TCRs, the target antigens are not known. Material: blood, either unsorted or a sorted T cell fraction (not recorded which). The receptors come from a male donor with ankylosing spondylitis.

This clonotype was seen a handful of times. V usage is TRBV6-2 or TRBV6-3 and J usage is TRBJ2-7; D ambiguous. Per germline, CDR1 MNHEY and CDR2 SVGEGT. CDR3 size: 14 residues. The ends were cut back, 5 bases at V and 0 bases at J, with 11 bases in the middle. This chain's CDR3 is CASSARWPSYEQYF. The DNA of the CDR3 is TGTGCCAGCAGTGCAAGATGGCCCTCCTACGAGCAGTACTTC.

Only a few counts were recorded for this clonotype. CDR3 region: CASSTPPGHSSSYNSPLHF. CDR3 DNA: TGTGCCAGCAGCACCCCCCCCGGACATTCGAGCTCCTATAATTCACCCCTCCACTTT. This sequence joins TRBV11-1 and TRBJ1-6, with a tentative D call TRBD1 (5 bases). The germline CDR1 and CDR2 sequences are SGHAT and FQDESV (reference sequence). This CDR3 comprises 19 residues. V was pared by 5 bases and J by 0 bases, with 20 bases between.

The chain links TRBV5-1 to TRBJ2-1; TRBD2 is a possible D gene (6 bases). This CDR3 comprises 15 residues. Germline CDR1 and CDR2: SGHRS and YFSETQ. The ends were cut back, 5 bases at V and 2 bases at J, with 14 bases in the middle. CDR3 residues: CASREGGLPYNEQFF. The CDR3 coding sequence is TGCGCCAGCAGGGAAGGAGGGCTGCCCTACAATGAGCAGTTCTTC.

In its sample, this clonotype was seen a few times. The rearrangement uses TRBV20-1 and TRBJ2-7, with 7 bases aligning to TRBD1. The CDR3 runs to 13 residues. V was pared by 6 bases and J by 7 bases, with 12 bases of the junction left unmatched. Germline CDR1 and CDR2: DFQATT and SNEGSKA (reference sequence). The CDR3 is CSAGRDSPPEQYF. Written as DNA, the CDR3 is TGCAGTGCAGGTAGGGACAGCCCTCCGGAGCAGTACTTC.

This clonotype has only a few counts. This sequence joins TRBV28 and TRBJ2-2; a weak D match, TRBD2 (6 bases). V dropped 6 bases and J dropped 7 bases, with 6 bases sitting between them. The CDR3 is made up of 11 amino acids. Germline V CDR1 and CDR2: MDHEN, SYDVKM. This CDR3 reads CASRRGGELFF. For the CDR3, the DNA is TGTGCCAGCAGGCGGGGCGGGGAGCTGTTTTTT.

This clonotype was seen only a few times. The CDR3 nucleotides read TGTGCCAGCAGTTACAGGGACCTCGATGGCTACACCTTC. Translating it yields CASSYRDLDGYTF. The chain couples TRBV2 to TRBJ1-2, with TRBD1 as a possible D gene (6 bases). V dropped 5 bases and J dropped 6 bases, with 13 bases sitting between them. The CDR3 covers 13 residues. The germline gives CDR1 SNHLY, CDR2 FYNNEI.

This clonotype was counted only a few times. The chain has TRBV3-1 and TRBJ2-5, with D possibly matching TRBD2 (7 bases). Germline loops: CDR1 LGHDT, CDR2 YNNKEL (reference sequence). V was trimmed by 1 base and J by 1 base, leaving 16 bases between them. CDR3 size: 17 residues. CDR3 residues: CASSQGFTRGPQETQYF. CDR3 in DNA: TGTGCCAGCAGCCAAGGCTTCACGCGGGGGCCCCAAGAGACCCAGTACTTC.

V and J are TRBV5-1 and TRBJ2-3; 8 bases fit TRBD1. CDR1 SGHRS and CDR2 YFSETQ come from the germline V gene. V was pared by 2 bases and J by 2 bases, with 7 bases of the junction left unmatched. This CDR3 comprises 16 residues. The CDR3 loop is CASSLQTGASTDTQYF. CDR3 DNA sequence: TGCGCCAGCAGCTTACAGACAGGGGCTTCCACAGATACGCAGTATTTT.

This clonotype has just a few counts. V is TRBV20-1 and J is TRBJ2-5; either TRBD1 or TRBD2 may fit D (5 bases each). The length of the CDR3 is 13 residues. V was pared by 1 base and J by 3 bases, with 9 bases between. The germline gives CDR1 DFQATT, CDR2 SNEGSKA (reference sequence). Written as DNA, the CDR3 is TGCAGTGCTAGAGGGGACGTTAAAGAGACCCAGTACTTC. This gives the protein CSARGDVKETQYF.

The V and J genes are TRBV4-1 and TRBJ2-7; no definite D call. This CDR3 is 16 amino acids long. V lost 1 base to trimming and J lost 0 bases, with 13 bases between them. From germline, CDR1 is MGHRA and CDR2 YSYEKL. The chain's CDR3 is CASSQVWTESSYEQYF. CDR3 nucleotides: TGCGCCAGCAGCCAAGTCTGGACGGAGAGCTCCTACGAGCAGTACTTC.

This clonotype was counted a few times. The chain's CDR3 is CSARDGGSIGNTIYF. The CDR3 nucleotides are TGCAGTGCTAGAGATGGAGGGTCTATTGGAAACACCATATATTTT. The rearrangement uses TRBV20-1 and TRBJ1-3, with unresolved D. CDR1 DFQATT and CDR2 SNEGSKA come from the germline V gene (reference sequence). The CDR3 loop spans 15 amino acids. Trimming removed 0 bases from V and 3 bases from J, with 12 bases in between.

This rearrangement joins TRBV9 to TRBJ2-7; D is undetermined. The CDR3 is 15 amino acids. Germline CDR1 is SGDLS and CDR2 is YYNGEE. V was trimmed by 0 bases and J by 5 bases, leaving 15 bases between them. CDR3 in DNA: TGTGCCAGCAGCGTAGTCTCCAGCTTTGGGGACGAGCAGTACTTC. This translates into CASSVVSSFGDEQYF.

In this sample, this clonotype turned up a few times. The V and J genes are TRBV20-1 and TRBJ1-2, with 7 nucleotides matching TRBD1. This CDR3 is 14 amino acids long. With 5 bases clipped from V and 4 bases from J, the junction kept 10 bases outside the gene matches. Germline V lookup: CDR1 DFQATT, CDR2 SNEGSKA (reference sequence). The CDR3 loop is CSAPTGESSYGYTF. CDR3 bases: TGCAGTGCTCCCACAGGGGAGTCTAGCTATGGCTACACCTTC.

This clonotype came up a few times. This rearrangement joins TRBV20-1 to TRBJ2-7; TRBD2 matches 8 bases. J lost 0 bases, V lost 3 bases, and 7 bases had no gene match. CDR1 and CDR2 from the germline V gene are DFQATT and SNEGSKA (reference sequence). The CDR3 is 15 residues long. The CDR3 protein is CSARGAAGVSYEQYF. The DNA of the CDR3 is TGCAGTGCTAGGGGGGCAGCGGGAGTCTCCTACGAGCAGTACTTC.

This clonotype was detected a few times. The chain joins TRBV20-1 to TRBJ1-1, with TRBD1 as a possible D gene (6 bases). The CDR3 runs 15 residues. The germline CDR1 and CDR2 sequences are DFQATT and SNEGSKA (reference sequence). V was cut by 6 bases and J by 2 bases, with 19 bases left in between. CDR3 sequence: CSAPKSGTTNTEAFF. CDR3 DNA sequence: TGCAGTGCACCTAAAAGTGGGACAACTAACACTGAAGCTTTCTTT.

The V call is TRBV7-9, the J call TRBJ2-5; 8 bases are a match to TRBD1. The CDR3 length is 15 residues. V shed 6 bases, J shed 0 bases, and the junction held 6 bases outside the gene matches. The germline V gene has CDR1 SEHNR and CDR2 FQNEAQ (reference sequence). The CDR3 reads CASRADREYQETQYF. The CDR3 coding sequence is TGTGCCAGCAGGGCGGACAGGGAATACCAAGAGACCCAGTACTTC.